Reported below is one TCR beta chain. The CDR3 runs 14 residues. CDR1 is MNHNS and CDR2 is SASEGT in the germline V gene. V lost 4 bases and J 9 bases, leaving 16 bases between the germline ends. Using immunoSEQ multiplex PCR, the repertoire was profiled, and TCRdb retains in-frame clones only, with some absent. The sample has 30,000 to 40,000 clones, about 92% seen once. This entry comes from a study of OX40 agonist ivuxolimab in advanced cancers. Study-wide context: Patients' therapy was ivuxolimab, an antibody that acts as an agonist of OX40 (CD134). Melanoma, hepatocellular carcinoma, head and neck or renal cell cancer occurred in dose-escalation patients.

Blood was sampled at baseline, cycle 4 day 1, and cycle 7 day 1. The sample consisted of CD4+ or CD8+ T cells sorted from blood, taken in a trial of the OX40 agonist ivuxolimab. The clonotype comes from an adult with an advanced solid tumor such as melanoma, head and neck, liver or kidney cancer. This chain connects TRBV6-1 to TRBJ1-5, with D possibly TRBD1 on 5 matching bases. CDR3 in DNA: TGTGCCAGCAGTGTGAGGGACCCCGCCCGGCCCCAGCATTTT. Translation: CASSVRDPARPQHF.